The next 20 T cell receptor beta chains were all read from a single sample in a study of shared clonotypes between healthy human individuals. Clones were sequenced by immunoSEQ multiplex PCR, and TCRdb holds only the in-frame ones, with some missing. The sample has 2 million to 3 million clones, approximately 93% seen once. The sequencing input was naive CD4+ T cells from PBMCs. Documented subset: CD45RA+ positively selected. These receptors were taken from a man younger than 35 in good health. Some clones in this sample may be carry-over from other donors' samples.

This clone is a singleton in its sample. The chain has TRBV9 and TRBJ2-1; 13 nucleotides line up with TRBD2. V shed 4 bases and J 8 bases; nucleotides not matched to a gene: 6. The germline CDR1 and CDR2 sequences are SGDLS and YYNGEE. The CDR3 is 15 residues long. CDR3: CASSPWTSGSDEQFF. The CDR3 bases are TGTGCCAGCAGCCCCTGGACTAGCGGGAGCGATGAGCAGTTCTTC.

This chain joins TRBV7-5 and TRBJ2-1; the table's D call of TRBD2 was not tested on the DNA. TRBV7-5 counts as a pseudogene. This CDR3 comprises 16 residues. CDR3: CVRSLGSSGSIGEQFF. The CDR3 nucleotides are TGTGTCAGAAGCTTAGGTTCTAGCGGGAGTATTGGGGAGCAGTTCTTC.

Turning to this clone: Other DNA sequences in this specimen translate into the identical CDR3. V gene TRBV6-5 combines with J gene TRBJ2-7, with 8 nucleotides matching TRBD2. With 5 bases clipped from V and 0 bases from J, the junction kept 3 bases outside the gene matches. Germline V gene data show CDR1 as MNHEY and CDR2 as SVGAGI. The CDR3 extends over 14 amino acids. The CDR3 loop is CASSRSGGSYEQYF. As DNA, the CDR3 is TGTGCCAGCAGTCGCAGCGGGGGCTCCTACGAGCAGTACTTC.

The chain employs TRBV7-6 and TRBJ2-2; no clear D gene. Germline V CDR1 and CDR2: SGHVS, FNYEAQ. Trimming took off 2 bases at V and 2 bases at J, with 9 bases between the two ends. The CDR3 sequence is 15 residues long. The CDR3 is CASSLNPVNTGELFF. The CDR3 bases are TGTGCCAGCAGCTTAAATCCCGTAAACACCGGGGAGCTGTTTTTT.

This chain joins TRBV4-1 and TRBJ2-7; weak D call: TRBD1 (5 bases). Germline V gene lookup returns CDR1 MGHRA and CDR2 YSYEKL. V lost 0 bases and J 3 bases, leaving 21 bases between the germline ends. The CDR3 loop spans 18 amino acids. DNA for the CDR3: TGCGCCAGCAGCCAAGATTGGGCCCCTAGTGGCGGACACTACGAGCAGTACTTC. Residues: CASSQDWAPSGGHYEQYF.

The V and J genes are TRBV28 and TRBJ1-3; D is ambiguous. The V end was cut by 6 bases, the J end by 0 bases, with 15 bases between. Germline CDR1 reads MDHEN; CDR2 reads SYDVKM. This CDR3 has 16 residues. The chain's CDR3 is CASSPLAISSGNTIYF. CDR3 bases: TGTGCCAGCAGCCCCCTTGCGATTAGCTCTGGAAACACCATATATTTT.

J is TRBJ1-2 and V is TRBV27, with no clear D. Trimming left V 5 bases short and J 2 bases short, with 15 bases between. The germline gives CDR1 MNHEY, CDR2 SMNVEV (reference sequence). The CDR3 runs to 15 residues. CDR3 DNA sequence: TGTGCCAGCAGTCTAGGAACAACAGCGAACTATGGCTACACCTTC. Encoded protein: CASSLGTTANYGYTF.

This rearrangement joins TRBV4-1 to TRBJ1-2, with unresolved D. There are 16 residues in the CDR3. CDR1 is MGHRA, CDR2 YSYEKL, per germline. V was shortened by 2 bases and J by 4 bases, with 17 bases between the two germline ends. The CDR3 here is CASSQPRVGGRYGYTF. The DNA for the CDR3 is TGCGCCAGCAGCCAACCTAGGGTGGGAGGGCGCTATGGCTACACCTTC.

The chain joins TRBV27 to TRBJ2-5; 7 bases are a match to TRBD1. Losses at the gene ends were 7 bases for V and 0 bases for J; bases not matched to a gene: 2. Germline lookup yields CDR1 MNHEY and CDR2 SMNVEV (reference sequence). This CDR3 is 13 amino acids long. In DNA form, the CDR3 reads TGTGCCAGCAAGGGGGCGAACCAAGAGACCCAGTACTTC. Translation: CASKGANQETQYF.

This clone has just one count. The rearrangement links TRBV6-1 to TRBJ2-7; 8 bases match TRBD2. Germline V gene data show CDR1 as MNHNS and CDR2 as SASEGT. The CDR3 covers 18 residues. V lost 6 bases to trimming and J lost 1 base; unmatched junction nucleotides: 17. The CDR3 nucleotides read TGTGCCAGCAGCGAAACGGAGTACGGGAGGGCCAAGTCCTACGAGCAGTACTTC. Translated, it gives CASSETEYGRAKSYEQYF.

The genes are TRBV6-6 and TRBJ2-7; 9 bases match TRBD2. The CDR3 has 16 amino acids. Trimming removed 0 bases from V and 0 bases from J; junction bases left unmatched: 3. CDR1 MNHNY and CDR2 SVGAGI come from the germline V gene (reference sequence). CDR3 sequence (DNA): TGTGCCAGCAGTTACTCGGGTAGCGGGGGCTCCTACGAGCAGTACTTC. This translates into CASSYSGSGGSYEQYF.

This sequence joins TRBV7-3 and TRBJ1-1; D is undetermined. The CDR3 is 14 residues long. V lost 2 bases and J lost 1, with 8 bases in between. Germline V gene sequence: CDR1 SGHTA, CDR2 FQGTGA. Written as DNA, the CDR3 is TGTGCCAGCAGCTTATCGTCCGGGAACACTGAAGCTTTCTTT. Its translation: CASSLSSGNTEAFF. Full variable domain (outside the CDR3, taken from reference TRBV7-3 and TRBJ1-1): GAGVSQTPSNKVTEKGKYVELRCDPISGHTALYWYRQSLGQGPEFLIYFQGTGAADDSGLPNDRFFAVRPEGSVSTLKIQRTERGDSAVYLCASSLSSGNTEAFFGQGTRLTVV.

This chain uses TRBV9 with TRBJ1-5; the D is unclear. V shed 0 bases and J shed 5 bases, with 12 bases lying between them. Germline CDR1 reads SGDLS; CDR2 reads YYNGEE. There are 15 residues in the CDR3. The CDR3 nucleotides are TGTGCCAGCAGCGTAGGGAAGGGCCGCCATCAGCCCCAGCATTTT. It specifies CASSVGKGRHQPQHF. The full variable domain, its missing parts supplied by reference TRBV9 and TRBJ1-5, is DSGVTQTPKHLITATGQRVTLRCSPRSGDLSVYWYQQSLDQGLQFLIQYYNGEERAKGNILERFSAQQFPDLHSELNLSSLELGDSALYFCASSVGKGRHQPQHFGDGTRLSIL.

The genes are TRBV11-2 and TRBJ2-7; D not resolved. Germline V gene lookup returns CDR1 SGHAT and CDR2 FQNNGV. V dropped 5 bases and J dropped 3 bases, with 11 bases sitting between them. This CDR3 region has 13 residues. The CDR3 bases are TGTGCCAGCAGCCTTCGGAGAGGCTACGAGCAGTACTTC. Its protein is CASSLRRGYEQYF.

CDR3 amino acids: CASSPSRFRENTGELFF. CDR3 bases: TGTGCCAGTAGCCCCTCTAGATTCAGGGAGAACACCGGGGAGCTGTTTTTT. J is TRBJ2-2 and V is TRBV19, with TRBD1 as a possible D gene (5 bases). The CDR3 sequence is 17 residues long. Trimming took off 6 bases at V and 1 base at J, with 18 bases between the two ends. Germline V lookup: CDR1 LNHDA, CDR2 SQIVND (reference sequence).

CDR3 sequence reads: CASSLARLAGEQYF. CDR3 DNA: TGTGCCAGTAGTCTAGCACGACTAGCGGGCGAGCAGTACTTC. This chain connects TRBV19 to TRBJ2-7, with 10 nucleotides matching TRBD2. With V trimmed by 5 bases and J by 6 bases, 7 bases remained unmatched. From germline, CDR1 is LNHDA and CDR2 SQIVND (reference sequence). The CDR3 has 14 amino acids.

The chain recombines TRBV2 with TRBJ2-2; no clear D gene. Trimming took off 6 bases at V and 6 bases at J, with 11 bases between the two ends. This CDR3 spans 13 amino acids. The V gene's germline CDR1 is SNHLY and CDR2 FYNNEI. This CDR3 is CASRPIESGELFF. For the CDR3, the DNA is TGTGCCAGCAGGCCCATAGAATCCGGGGAGCTGTTTTTT.

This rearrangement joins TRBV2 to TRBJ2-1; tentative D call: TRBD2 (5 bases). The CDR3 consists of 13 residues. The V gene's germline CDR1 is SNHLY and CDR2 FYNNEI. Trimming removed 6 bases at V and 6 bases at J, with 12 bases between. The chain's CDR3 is CASSPIRGNEQFF. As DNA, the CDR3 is TGTGCCAGCAGCCCGATCCGGGGCAATGAGCAGTTCTTC. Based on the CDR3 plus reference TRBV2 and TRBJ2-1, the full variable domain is EPEVTQTPSHQVTQMGQEVILRCVPISNHLYFYWYRQILGQKVEFLVSFYNNEISEKSEIFDDQFSVERPDGSNFTLKIRSTKLEDSAMYFCASSPIRGNEQFFGPGTRLTVL.

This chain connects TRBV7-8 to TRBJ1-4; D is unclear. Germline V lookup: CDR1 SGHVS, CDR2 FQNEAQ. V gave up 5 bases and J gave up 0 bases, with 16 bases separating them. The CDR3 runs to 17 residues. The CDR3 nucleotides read TGTGCCAGCAGCCCCGGAAGGAACGCCGCAACTAATGAAAAACTGTTTTTT. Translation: CASSPGRNAATNEKLFF.

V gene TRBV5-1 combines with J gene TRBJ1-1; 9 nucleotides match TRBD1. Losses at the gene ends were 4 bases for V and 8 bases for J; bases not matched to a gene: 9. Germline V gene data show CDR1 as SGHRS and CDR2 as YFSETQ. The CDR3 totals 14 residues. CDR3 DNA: TGCGCCAGCAGCATGGCCGGGACAGGGACCGAAGCTTTCTTT. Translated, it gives CASSMAGTGTEAFF.